A selection of T cell receptor beta chains follows, all from one sample in a study of blood T cell repertoires in COVID-19. Using immunoSEQ multiplex PCR, the repertoire was profiled, and TCRdb retains in-frame clones only, with some absent. The repertoire holds about 150,000 clones, with 70% to 90% as singletons. The specimen was peripheral blood. Receptors were obtained from a woman in her 70s with acute or convalescent COVID-19. The CDR3 runs from the conserved cysteine through the conserved F or W. A D gene is named only where the DNA matches it firmly. Some rows mark clone size as missing; the rest say once, few, many or name a class of expanded clone.

>14|.|TRBV7-9|.|TRBJ1-1
CASSLGQKNTEAFF
TGTGCCAGCAGCTTAGGACAGAAGAACACTGAAGCTTTCTTT
>15|TRBD1|TRBV6-5|once|TRBJ2-1
CASSSPGQGRNEQFF
TGTGCCAGCAGTTCACCGGGACAGGGCAGAAATGAGCAGTTCTTC
>14|TRBD1|TRBV7-9|once|TRBJ1-1
CASSERQGRTEAFF
TGTGCCAGCAGCGAGAGACAGGGGAGGACTGAAGCTTTCTTT
>15|TRBD2|TRBV27|once|TRBJ2-5
CASSPSGGWQETQYF
TGTGCCAGCAGTCCGAGCGGGGGTTGGCAAGAGACCCAGTACTTC
>14|.|TRBV19|.|TRBJ1-1
CASVKRQGFPEAFF
TGTGCCAGTGTCAAGAGGCAGGGGTTCCCTGAAGCTTTCTTT
>12|.|TRBV19|.|TRBJ1-5
CASSRGDQPQHF
TGTGCCAGTAGTAGGGGGGACCAGCCCCAGCATTTT
>13|.|TRBV6-5|.|TRBJ2-2
CASTTRGSGELFF
TGTGCCAGCACCACCCGGGGGTCCGGGGAGCTGTTTTTT
>14|TRBD1|TRBV30|few|TRBJ1-2
CAWSLDRANYGYTF
TGTGCCTGGAGTCTTGACAGGGCAAACTATGGCTACACCTTC
>15|TRBD1|TRBV6-6|few|TRBJ1-5
CASSYGQGFGQPQHF
TGTGCCAGCAGTTACGGACAGGGTTTCGGTCAGCCCCAGCATTTT
>14|TRBD2|TRBV18|.|TRBJ2-5
CASSRRGDGETQYF
TGTGCCAGCTCACGACGGGGGGATGGAGAGACCCAGTACTTC
>12|.|TRBV28|.|TRBJ1-6
CASSPRLSPLHF
TGTGCCAGCAGCCCACGGTTGTCACCCCTCCACTTT
>14|TRBD1|TRBV28|.|TRBJ1-2
CASSMGQAEGGYTF
TGTGCCAGCAGTATGGGACAGGCTGAGGGTGGCTACACCTTC
>18|TRBD1|TRBV10-3|.|TRBJ2-7
CAISDRDRGLDGSYEQYF
TGTGCCATCAGTGACCGGGACAGGGGACTCGATGGGTCCTACGAGCAGTACTTC
>15|TRBD1|TRBV14|.|TRBJ1-3
CASSQQGVAGNTIYF
TGTGCCAGCAGCCAACAGGGGGTGGCTGGAAACACCATATATTTT
>14|.|TRBV7-9|few|TRBJ1-1
CASSLNNPNTEAFF
TGTGCCAGCAGCTTAAACAACCCAAACACTGAAGCTTTCTTT
>14|.|TRBV5-1|.|TRBJ2-7
CASSLQGSPYEQYF
TGCGCCAGCAGCCTCCAGGGTTCCCCCTACGAGCAGTACTTC
>16|.|TRBV27|.|TRBJ2-4
CASSLAVWSAKNIQYF
TGTGCCAGCAGTTTAGCGGTTTGGTCTGCCAAAAACATTCAGTACTTC
>14|.|TRBV6-6|.|TRBJ1-1
CASSSQGVNTEAFF
TGTGCCAGCAGTTCCCAGGGTGTGAACACTGAAGCTTTCTTT
>13|.|TRBV2|.|TRBJ1-5
CASSGPDSQPQHF
TGTGCCAGCAGTGGGCCGGACTCTCAGCCCCAGCATTTT
>19|TRBD1|TRBV5-1|.|TRBJ2-5
CASSLFAVGLAGGGETQYF
TGCGCCAGCAGCTTGTTTGCTGTGGGTTTGGCAGGGGGCGGTGAGACCCAGTACTTC
>14|.|TRBV9|.|TRBJ2-7
CASSIGPGIDEQYF
TGTGCCAGCAGCATCGGGCCGGGAATAGACGAGCAGTACTTC
>14|.|TRBV7-6|.|TRBJ1-1
CASSPRPGNTEAFF
TGTGCCAGCAGCCCCCGTCCAGGGAACACTGAAGCTTTCTTT
>15|.|TRBV11-2|.|TRBJ1-4
CASSPPGRGNEKLFF
TGTGCCAGCAGCCCACCGGGCAGGGGAAATGAAAAACTGTTTTTT
>15|TRBD1|TRBV5-1|.|TRBJ2-3
CASSLVSGGVDTQYF
TGCGCCAGCAGCTTGGTATCAGGGGGCGTAGATACGCAGTATTTT
>15|TRBD1|TRBV7-3|.|TRBJ2-3
CASSSQGASTDTQYF
TGTGCCAGCAGCTCGCAGGGGGCTTCCACAGATACGCAGTATTTT
>16|TRBD1|TRBV6-5|.|TRBJ1-2
CASSYQGGRGDYGYTF
TGTGCCAGCAGTTACCAGGGGGGCAGGGGAGACTATGGCTACACCTTC